A selection of T cell receptor beta chains follows, all from one sample in a study of early T cells in non-severe SARS-CoV-2 infection. In TCRdb, the 5' RACE reads were re-called with MiXCR into one record per CDR3 protein. This table has over 20,000 distinct CDR3 sequences, 4.8% appearing once. What was sequenced was whole blood. These receptors came from an adult who was a healthcare worker with PCR-confirmed SARS-CoV-2 infection or an uninfected control (not recorded which). Both conserved end residues are part of each CDR3. D genes are given only for firm matches. Size is stated for part of the rows, as once, few or many counts, or as a class when the clone is expanded.

v_gene,j_gene,d_gene,abundance,CDR3aa,CDR3nt
TRBV11-2,TRBJ2-5,TRBD1,many,CASSDTRTGTETQYF,TGTGCCAGCAGTGACACCAGGACAGGGACGGAGACCCAGTACTTC
TRBV20-1,TRBJ2-1,TRBD2,many,CSARKPLAGDYNEQFF,TGCAGTGCTAGAAAACCCCTAGCGGGGGATTACAATGAGCAGTTCTTC
TRBV12-5,TRBJ2-1,NA,NA,CASGLLHVGEQFF,TGTGCTAGTGGTTTGCTCCACGTAGGAGAGCAGTTCTTC
TRBV7-9,TRBJ2-3,TRBD1,medium-sized,CASSRQGTSTDTQYF,TGTGCCAGCAGCCGACAGGGGACGAGCACAGATACGCAGTATTTT
TRBV7-9,TRBJ2-7,NA,many,CASSSGLSGYEQYF,TGTGCCAGCAGCTCAGGGCTTAGTGGGTACGAGCAGTACTTC
TRBV15,TRBJ2-7,NA,medium-sized,CATSRDQEGYEQYF,TGTGCCACCAGCAGAGATCAGGAGGGATACGAGCAGTACTTC
TRBV27,TRBJ2-7,NA,few,CASSSPGAAIYEQYF,TGTGCCAGCAGTTCCCCCGGAGCAGCGATCTACGAGCAGTACTTC
TRBV15,TRBJ1-6,NA,NA,CATSRDPSAANSPLHF,TGTGCCACCAGCAGAGATCCCTCCGCGGCGAATTCACCCCTCCACTTT
TRBV10-1,TRBJ2-1,NA,medium-sized,CASSVSGRGPYNEQFF,TGCGCCAGCAGTGTTAGCGGCAGAGGTCCTTACAATGAGCAGTTCTTC
TRBV5-4,TRBJ2-2,NA,medium-sized,CASSSTLWTTGELFF,TGTGCCAGCAGCTCTACTCTTTGGACAACCGGGGAGCTGTTTTTT
TRBV11-2,TRBJ2-5,NA,many,CASSLGRDMRETQYF,TGTGCCAGCAGCTTAGGACGGGATATGCGGGAGACCCAGTACTTC
TRBV4-3,TRBJ2-7,NA,NA,CASSQAAGATYEQYF,TGCGCCAGCAGCCAAGCCGCGGGGGCCACCTACGAGCAGTACTTC
TRBV4-1,TRBJ2-3,NA,NA,CASSRTGFSTDTQYF,TGCGCCAGCAGCCGCACAGGGTTCAGCACAGATACGCAGTATTTT
TRBV18,TRBJ2-5,TRBD1,many,CASSPEGQGTAETQYF,TGTGCCAGCTCACCAGAGGGACAGGGGACTGCAGAGACCCAGTACTTC
TRBV7-2,TRBJ2-7,NA,few,CASSLDPTYEQYF,TGTGCCAGCAGCTTAGATCCCACCTACGAGCAGTACTTC
TRBV12-3/TRBV12-4,TRBJ1-1,NA,many,CASISTRGAAEAFF,TGTGCCAGCATCTCTACCCGGGGGGCTGCGGAAGCTTTCTTT